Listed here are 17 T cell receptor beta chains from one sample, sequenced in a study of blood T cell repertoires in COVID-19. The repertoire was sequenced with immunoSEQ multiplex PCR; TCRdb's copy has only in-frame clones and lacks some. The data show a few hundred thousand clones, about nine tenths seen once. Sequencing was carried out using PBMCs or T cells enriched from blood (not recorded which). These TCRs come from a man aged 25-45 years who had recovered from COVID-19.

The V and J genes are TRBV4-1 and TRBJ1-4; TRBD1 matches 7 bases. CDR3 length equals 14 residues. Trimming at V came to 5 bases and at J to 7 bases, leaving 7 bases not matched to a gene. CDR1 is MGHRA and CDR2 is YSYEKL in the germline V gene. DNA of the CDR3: TGCGCCAGCAGCGTAGGGCGACAGGGTGAAAAACTGTTTTTT. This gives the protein CASSVGRQGEKLFF.

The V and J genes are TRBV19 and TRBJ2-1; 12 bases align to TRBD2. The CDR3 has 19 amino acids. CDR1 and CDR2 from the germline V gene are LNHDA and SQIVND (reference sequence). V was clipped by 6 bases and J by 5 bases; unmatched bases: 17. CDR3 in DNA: TGTGCCAGTAGCGCAACCATCCTGGGGCTAGCGGGAGGGAACAATGAGCAGTTCTTC. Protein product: CASSATILGLAGGNNEQFF.

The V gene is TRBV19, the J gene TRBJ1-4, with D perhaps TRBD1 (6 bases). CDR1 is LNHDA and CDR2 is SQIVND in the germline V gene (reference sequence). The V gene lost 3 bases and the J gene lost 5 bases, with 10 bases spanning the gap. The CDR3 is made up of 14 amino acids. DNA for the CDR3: TGTGCCAGTAGTATCGGACAGCTAAATGAAAAACTGTTTTTT. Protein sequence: CASSIGQLNEKLFF.

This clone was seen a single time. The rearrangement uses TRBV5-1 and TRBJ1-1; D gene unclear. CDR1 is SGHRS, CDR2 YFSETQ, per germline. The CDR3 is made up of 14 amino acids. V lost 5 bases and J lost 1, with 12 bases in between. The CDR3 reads CASRGAGWNTEAFF. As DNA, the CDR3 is TGCGCCAGCAGGGGCGCGGGGTGGAACACTGAAGCTTTCTTT.

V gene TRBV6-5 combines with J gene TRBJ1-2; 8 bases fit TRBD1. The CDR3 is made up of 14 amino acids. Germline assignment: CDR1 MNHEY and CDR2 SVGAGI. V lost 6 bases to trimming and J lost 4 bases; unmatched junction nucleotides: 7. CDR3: CASRTPGQAYGYTF. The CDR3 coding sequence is TGTGCCAGCAGGACCCCGGGACAGGCCTATGGCTACACCTTC.

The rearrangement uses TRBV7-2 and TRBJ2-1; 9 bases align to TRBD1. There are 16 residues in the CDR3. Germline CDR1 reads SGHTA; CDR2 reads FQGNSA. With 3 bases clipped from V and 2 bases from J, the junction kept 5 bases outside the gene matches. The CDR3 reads CASSFPGQGPYNEQFF. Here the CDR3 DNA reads TGTGCCAGCAGCTTCCCGGGACAGGGACCCTACAATGAGCAGTTCTTC.

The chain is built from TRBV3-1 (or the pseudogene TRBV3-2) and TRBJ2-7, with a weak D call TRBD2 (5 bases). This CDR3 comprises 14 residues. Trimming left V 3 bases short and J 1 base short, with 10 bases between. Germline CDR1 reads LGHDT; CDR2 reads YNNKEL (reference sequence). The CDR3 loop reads CASSQQLVSYEQYF. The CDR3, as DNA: TGTGCCAGCAGCCAGCAACTAGTATCCTACGAGCAGTACTTC.

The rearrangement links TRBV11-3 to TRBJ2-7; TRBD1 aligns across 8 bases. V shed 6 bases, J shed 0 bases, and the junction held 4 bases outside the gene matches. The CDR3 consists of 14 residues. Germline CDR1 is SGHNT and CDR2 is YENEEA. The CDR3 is CASRDRGGSYEQYF. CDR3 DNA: TGTGCCAGCAGAGACAGGGGCGGCTCCTACGAGCAGTACTTC.

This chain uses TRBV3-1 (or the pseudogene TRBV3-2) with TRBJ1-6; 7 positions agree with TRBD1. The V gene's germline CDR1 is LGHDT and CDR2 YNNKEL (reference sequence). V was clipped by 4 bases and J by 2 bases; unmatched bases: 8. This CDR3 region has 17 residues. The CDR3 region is CASSRGYRGAYNSPLHF. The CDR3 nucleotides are TGTGCCAGCAGCCGGGGTTACAGGGGAGCCTATAATTCACCCCTCCACTTT.

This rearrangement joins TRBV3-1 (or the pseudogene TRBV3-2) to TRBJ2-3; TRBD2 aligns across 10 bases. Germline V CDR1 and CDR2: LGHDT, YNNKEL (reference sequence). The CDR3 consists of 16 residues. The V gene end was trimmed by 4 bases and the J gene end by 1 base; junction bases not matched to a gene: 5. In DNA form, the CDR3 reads TGTGCCAGCAGCCGTCGACTAGCGGGCCGCACAGATACGCAGTATTTT. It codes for CASSRRLAGRTDTQYF.

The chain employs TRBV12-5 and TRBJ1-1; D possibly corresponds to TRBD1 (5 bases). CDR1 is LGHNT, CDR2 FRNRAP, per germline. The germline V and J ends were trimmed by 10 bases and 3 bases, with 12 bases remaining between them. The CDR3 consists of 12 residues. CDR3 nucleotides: TGTGCTACCTCATGGGGGGACACTGAAGCTTTCTTT. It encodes CATSWGDTEAFF.

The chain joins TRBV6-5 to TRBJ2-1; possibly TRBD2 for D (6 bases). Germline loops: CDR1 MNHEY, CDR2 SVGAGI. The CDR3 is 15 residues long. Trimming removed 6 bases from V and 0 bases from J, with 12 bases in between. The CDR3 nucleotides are TGTGCCAGCAGCACCGGGACTCCCTCCTACAATGAGCAGTTCTTC. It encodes CASSTGTPSYNEQFF.

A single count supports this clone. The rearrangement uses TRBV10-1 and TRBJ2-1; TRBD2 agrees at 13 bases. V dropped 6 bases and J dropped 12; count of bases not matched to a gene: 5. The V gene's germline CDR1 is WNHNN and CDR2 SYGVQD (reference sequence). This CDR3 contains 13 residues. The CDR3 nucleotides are TGCGCCAGCAGCGGACTAGCGGGAGTAAGGCAGTTCTTC. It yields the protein CASSGLAGVRQFF.

CDR3 region: CASSSTIGLAGEWSYEQYF. DNA for the CDR3: TGTGCCAGCAGCAGCACAATCGGACTAGCGGGAGAATGGTCCTACGAGCAGTACTTC. The rearrangement links TRBV13 to TRBJ2-7, with 13 bases aligning to TRBD2. Per the germline V gene, CDR1 is PRHDT and CDR2 is FYEKMQ (reference sequence). This CDR3 region has 19 residues. V was clipped by 5 bases and J by 1 base; unmatched bases: 14. Based on the CDR3 plus reference TRBV13 and TRBJ2-7, the full variable domain is AAGVIQSPRHLIKEKRETATLKCYPIPRHDTVYWYQQGPGQDPQFLISFYEKMQSDKGSIPDRFSAQQFSDYHSELNMSSLELGDSALYFCASSSTIGLAGEWSYEQYFGPGTRLTVT.

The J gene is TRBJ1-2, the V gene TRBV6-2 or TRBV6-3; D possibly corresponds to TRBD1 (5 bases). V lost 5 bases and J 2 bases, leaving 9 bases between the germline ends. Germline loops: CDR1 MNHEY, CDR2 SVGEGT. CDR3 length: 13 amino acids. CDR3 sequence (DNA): TGTGCCAGCAGTAAGACAGAGAACTATGGCTACACCTTC. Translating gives CASSKTENYGYTF.

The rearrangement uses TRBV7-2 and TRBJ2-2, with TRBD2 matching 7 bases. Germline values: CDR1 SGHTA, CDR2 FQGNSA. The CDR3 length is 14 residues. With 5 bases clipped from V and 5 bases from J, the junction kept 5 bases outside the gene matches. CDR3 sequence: CASSHDGGTGELFF. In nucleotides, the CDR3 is TGTGCCAGCAGCCACGACGGGGGGACCGGGGAGCTGTTTTTT.

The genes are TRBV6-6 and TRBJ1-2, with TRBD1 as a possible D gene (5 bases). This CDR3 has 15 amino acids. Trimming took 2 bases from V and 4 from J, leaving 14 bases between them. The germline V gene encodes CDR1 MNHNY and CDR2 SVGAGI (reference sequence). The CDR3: CASSYADMYRYGYTF. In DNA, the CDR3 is TGTGCCAGCAGTTACGCGGACATGTACCGCTATGGCTACACCTTC.